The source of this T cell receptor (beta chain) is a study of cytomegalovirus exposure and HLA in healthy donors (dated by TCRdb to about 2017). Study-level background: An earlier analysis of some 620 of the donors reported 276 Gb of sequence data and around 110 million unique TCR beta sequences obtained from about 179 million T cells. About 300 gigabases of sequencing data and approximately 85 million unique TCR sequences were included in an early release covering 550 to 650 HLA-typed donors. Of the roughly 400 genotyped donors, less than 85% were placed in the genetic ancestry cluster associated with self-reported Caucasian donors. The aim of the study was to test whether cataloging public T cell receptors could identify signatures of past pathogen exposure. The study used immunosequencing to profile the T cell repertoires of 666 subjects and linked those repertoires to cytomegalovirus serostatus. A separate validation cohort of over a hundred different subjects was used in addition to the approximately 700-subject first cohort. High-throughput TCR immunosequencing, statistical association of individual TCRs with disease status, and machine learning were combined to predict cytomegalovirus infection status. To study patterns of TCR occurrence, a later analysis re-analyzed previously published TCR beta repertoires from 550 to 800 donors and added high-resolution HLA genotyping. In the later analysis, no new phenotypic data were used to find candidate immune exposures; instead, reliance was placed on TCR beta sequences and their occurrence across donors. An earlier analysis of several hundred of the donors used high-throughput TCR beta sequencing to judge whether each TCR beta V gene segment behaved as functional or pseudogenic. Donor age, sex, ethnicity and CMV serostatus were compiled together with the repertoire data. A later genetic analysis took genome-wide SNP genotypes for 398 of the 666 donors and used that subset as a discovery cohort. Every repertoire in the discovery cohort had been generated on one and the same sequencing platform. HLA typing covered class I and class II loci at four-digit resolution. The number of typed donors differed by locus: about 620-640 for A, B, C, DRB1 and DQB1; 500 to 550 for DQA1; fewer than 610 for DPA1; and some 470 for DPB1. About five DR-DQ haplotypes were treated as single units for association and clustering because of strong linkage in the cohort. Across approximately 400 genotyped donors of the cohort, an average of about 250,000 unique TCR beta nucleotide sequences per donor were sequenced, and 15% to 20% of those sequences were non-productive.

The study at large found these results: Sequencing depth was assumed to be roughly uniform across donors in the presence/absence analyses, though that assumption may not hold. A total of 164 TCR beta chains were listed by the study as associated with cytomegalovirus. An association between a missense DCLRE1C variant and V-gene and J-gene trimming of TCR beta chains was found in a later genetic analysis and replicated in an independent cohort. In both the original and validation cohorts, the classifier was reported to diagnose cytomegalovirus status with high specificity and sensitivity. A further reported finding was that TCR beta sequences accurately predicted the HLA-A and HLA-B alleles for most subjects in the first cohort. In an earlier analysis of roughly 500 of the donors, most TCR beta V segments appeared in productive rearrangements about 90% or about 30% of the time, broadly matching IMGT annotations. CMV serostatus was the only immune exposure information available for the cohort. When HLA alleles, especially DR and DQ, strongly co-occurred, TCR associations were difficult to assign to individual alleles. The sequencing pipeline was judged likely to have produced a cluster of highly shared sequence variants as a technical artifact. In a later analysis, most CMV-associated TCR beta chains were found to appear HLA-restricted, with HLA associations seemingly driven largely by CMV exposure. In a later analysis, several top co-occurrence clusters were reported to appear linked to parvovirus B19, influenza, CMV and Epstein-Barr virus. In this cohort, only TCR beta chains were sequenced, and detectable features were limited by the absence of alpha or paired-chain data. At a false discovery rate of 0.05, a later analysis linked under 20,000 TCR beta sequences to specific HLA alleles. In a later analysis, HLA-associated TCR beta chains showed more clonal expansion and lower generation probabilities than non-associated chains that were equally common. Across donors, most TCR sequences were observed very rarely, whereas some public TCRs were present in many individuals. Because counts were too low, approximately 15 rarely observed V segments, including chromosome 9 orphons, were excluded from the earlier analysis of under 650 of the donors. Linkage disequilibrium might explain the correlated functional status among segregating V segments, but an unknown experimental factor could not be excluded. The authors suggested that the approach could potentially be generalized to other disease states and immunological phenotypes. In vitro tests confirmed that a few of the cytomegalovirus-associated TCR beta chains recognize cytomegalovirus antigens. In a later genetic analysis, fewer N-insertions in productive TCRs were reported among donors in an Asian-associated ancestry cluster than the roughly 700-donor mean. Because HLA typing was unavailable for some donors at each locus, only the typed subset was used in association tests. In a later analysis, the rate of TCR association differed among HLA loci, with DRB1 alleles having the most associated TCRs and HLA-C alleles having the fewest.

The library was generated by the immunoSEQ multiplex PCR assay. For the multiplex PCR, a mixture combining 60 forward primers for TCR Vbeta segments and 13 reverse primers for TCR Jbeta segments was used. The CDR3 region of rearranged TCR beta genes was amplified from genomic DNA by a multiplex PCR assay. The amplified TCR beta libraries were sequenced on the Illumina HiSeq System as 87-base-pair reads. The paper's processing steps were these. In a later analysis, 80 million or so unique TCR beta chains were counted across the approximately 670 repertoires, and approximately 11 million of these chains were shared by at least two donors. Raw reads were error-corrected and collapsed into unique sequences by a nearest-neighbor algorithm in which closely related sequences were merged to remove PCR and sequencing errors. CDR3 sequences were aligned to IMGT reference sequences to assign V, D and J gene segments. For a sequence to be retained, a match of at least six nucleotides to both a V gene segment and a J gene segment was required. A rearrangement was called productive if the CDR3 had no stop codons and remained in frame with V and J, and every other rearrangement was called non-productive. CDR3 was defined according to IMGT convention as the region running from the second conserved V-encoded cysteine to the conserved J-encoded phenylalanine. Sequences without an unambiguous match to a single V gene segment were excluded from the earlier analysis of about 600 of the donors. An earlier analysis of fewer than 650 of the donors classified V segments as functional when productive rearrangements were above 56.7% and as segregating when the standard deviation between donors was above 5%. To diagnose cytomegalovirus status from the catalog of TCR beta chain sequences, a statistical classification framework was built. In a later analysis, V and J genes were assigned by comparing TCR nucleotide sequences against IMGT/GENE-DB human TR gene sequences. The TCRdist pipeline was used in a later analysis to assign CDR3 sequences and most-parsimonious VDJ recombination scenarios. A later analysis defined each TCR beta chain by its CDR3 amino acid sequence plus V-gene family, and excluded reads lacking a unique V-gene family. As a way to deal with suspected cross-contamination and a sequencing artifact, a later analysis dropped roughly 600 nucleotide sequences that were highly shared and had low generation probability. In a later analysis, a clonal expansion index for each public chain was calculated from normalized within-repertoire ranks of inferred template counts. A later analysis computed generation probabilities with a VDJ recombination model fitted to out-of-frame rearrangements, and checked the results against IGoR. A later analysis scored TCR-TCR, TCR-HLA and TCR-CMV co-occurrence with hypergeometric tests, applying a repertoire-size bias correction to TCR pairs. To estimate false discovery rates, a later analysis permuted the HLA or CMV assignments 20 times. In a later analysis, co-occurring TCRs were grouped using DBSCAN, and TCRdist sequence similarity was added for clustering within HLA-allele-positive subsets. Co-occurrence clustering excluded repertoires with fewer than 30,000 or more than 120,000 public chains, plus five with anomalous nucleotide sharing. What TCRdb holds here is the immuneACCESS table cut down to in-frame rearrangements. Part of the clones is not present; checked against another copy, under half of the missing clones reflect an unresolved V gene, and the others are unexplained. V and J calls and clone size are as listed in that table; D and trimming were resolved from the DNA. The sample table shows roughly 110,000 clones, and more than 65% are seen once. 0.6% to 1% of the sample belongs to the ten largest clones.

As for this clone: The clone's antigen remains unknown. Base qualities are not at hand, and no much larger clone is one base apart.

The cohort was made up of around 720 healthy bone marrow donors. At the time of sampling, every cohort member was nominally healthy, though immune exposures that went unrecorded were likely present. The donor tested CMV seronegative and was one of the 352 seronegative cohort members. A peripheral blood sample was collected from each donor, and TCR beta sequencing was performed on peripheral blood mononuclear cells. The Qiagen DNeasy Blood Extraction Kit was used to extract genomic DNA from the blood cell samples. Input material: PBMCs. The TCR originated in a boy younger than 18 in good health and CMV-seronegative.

CDR3 loop: CASSSRDSQTGANVLTF. The DNA sequence is given as TGTGCCAGCAGCTCACGGGACAGTCAGACTGGGGCCAACGTCCTGACTTTC. The V and J genes are TRBV6-4 and TRBJ2-6; the junction holds 7 bases that match TRBD1. Looking up the germline V gene yields CDR1 MRHNA and CDR2 SNTAGT. The CDR3 contains 17 residues, cysteine and phenylalanine counted. The kept DNA is CDR3 alone, 51 bases in frame from the first base. The germline V and J ends show losses of 6 bases and 2 bases respectively, and no gene match explains 10 bases of the junction.